Shown below are 27 T cell receptor beta chains from a single sample sequenced in a study of blood T cell repertoires in COVID-19 (dated by TCRdb to 2020 to 2021). Preparation of the library involved the immunoSEQ multiplex PCR assay. This is the immuneACCESS table as TCRdb keeps it, with only in-frame sequences that have V and J called. A part of the clones is gone; compared with another copy, unresolved V genes explain less than half, and the rest is unexplained. For this sample the table gives about 150,000 clones, of which 80% to 85% were detected only once. The ten top clones hold around 5.4% of the sample. Specimen: PBMCs or T cells enriched from blood (not recorded which). These receptors originate from a woman in her 50s who had been exposed to COVID-19.

The chain uses TRBV2 and TRBJ1-5; D perhaps matches TRBD1 (6 bases). The CDR3 is 15 amino acids. Germline V gene data show CDR1 as SNHLY and CDR2 as FYNNEI. Trimming removed 4 bases from V and 3 bases from J, with 13 bases in between. The CDR3 loop reads CASSGLRQANQPQHF. The CDR3 nucleotides are TGTGCCAGCAGTGGATTGCGACAGGCCAATCAGCCCCAGCATTTT.

The gene calls are TRBV11-2 and TRBJ2-3; perhaps TRBD1 as D (5 bases). Germline CDR1 SGHAT, CDR2 FQNNGV. This CDR3 spans 15 amino acids. V gave up 4 bases and J gave up 3 bases, with 14 bases separating them. This chain's CDR3 is CASSSWVGQTDTQYF. The CDR3 DNA is TGTGCCAGCAGCTCGTGGGTGGGGCAGACAGATACGCAGTATTTT.

The rearrangement links TRBV5-1 to TRBJ2-7, with D possibly TRBD1 on 6 matching bases. The germline gives CDR1 SGHRS, CDR2 YFSETQ. CDR3 length equals 13 residues. V lost 7 bases to trimming and J lost 5 bases, with 16 bases between them. The CDR3 spells CASAGQSFDEQYF. The CDR3 region has the DNA TGCGCCAGCGCTGGACAGAGCTTCGACGAGCAGTACTTC.

The rearrangement joins TRBV4-3 to TRBJ2-7; no definite D call. CDR3 length: 13 residues. CDR1 is LGHNA and CDR2 is YSLEER in the germline V gene. V lost 1 base and J lost 0, with 4 bases in between. As DNA, the CDR3 is TGCGCCAGCAGCCAAGTCGTCTCCTACGAGCAGTACTTC. Protein sequence: CASSQVVSYEQYF.

The genes are TRBV15 and TRBJ1-4; D uncertain. CDR3 length: 13 amino acids. The germline gives CDR1 LNHNV, CDR2 YYDKDF (reference sequence). V lost 1 base and J 8 bases, leaving 8 bases between the germline ends. Here the CDR3 DNA reads TGTGCCACCAGCAGAGGAGACAACGAAAAACTGTTTTTT. Translation: CATSRGDNEKLFF.

V usage is TRBV10-1 and J usage is TRBJ1-1, with D unresolved. This CDR3 is built from 14 residues. V dropped 4 bases and J dropped 1 base, with 10 bases sitting between them. CDR1 is WNHNN and CDR2 is SYGVQD in the germline V gene (reference sequence). The CDR3 loop reads CASSASRTNTEAFF. CDR3 DNA sequence: TGCGCCAGCAGTGCTAGCAGGACGAACACTGAAGCTTTCTTT.

The chain couples TRBV7-2 to TRBJ1-5, with D tentatively TRBD1 (6 bases). Trimming stripped 0 bases from V and 5 bases from J, with 11 bases between. The CDR3 has 15 amino acids. From germline, CDR1 is SGHTA and CDR2 FQGNSA. CDR3 nucleotide sequence: TGTGCCAGCAGCTTAGCACAGGGTTCGTATCAGCCCCAGCATTTT. As protein: CASSLAQGSYQPQHF.

The DNA for the CDR3 is TGTGCCAGCAGCGGCGAAAAACTGTTTTTT. Protein product: CASSGEKLFF. This rearrangement joins TRBV7-9 to TRBJ1-4, with D unresolved. The germline CDR1 and CDR2 sequences are SEHNR and FQNEAQ (reference sequence). Deletions cut 5 bases from V and 8 bases from J, with 3 bases between. CDR3 size: 10 residues.

The rearrangement uses TRBV5-1 and TRBJ1-1; no clear D. This CDR3 spans 14 amino acids. Germline values: CDR1 SGHRS, CDR2 YFSETQ. Trimming left V 4 bases short and J 4 bases short, with 14 bases between. The CDR3 bases are TGCGCCAGCAGCGAGGGAGGGTTGCGCACTGAAGCTTTCTTT. Amino acid sequence: CASSEGGLRTEAFF.

On this clone itself: One end of the junction varies from germline; a read error may be responsible. V is TRBV7-7 and J is TRBJ2-3, with D possibly matching TRBD1 (6 bases). Germline CDR1 and CDR2: SSHAT and FNYEAQ (reference sequence). This CDR3 comprises 14 residues. The CDR3 DNA reads TGTGCTAGCAGCCGAGGACAGAGCACAGATACGCAGTATTTT. Translated: CASSRGQSTDTQYF.

CDR3 in DNA: TGTGCCAGCAGCTGGGACAGCTCCAATTCACCCCTCCACTTT. Its translation: CASSWDSSNSPLHF. This chain connects TRBV6-5 to TRBJ1-6, with 7 nucleotides matching TRBD1. CDR3 size: 14 residues. In germline, CDR1 is MNHEY, CDR2 SVGAGI. V shed 6 bases, J shed 7 bases, and the junction held 6 bases outside the gene matches.

This clone was counted a single time. The chain uses TRBV29-1 and TRBJ2-1; D ambiguous. The V gene lost 0 bases and the J gene lost 1 base, with 4 bases spanning the gap. This CDR3 is 13 amino acids long. Looked up from germline, CDR1 is SQVTM and CDR2 is ANQGSEA. CDR3: CSVEDRSYNEQFF. The CDR3 DNA reads as TGCAGCGTTGAAGACAGATCCTACAATGAGCAGTTCTTC.

This clone has just one count. This chain links TRBV7-9 with TRBJ1-2, with TRBD1 matching 7 bases. The CDR3 consists of 14 residues. The junction had 7 bases not matched to a gene; V was cut back by 3 bases and J by 6 bases. From germline, CDR1 is SEHNR and CDR2 FQNEAQ (reference sequence). The CDR3 reads CASSLTGLSDGYTF. The DNA for the CDR3 is TGTGCCAGCAGCTTGACAGGGCTTAGCGATGGCTACACCTTC.

This sequence joins TRBV5-1 and TRBJ2-5; TRBD2 agrees at 7 bases. Germline V gives CDR1 SGHRS, CDR2 YFSETQ. The CDR3 has 16 residues. V lost 0 bases to trimming and J lost 5 bases; unmatched junction nucleotides: 10. CDR3 sequence reads: CASSLVVAGPGETQYF. CDR3 DNA: TGCGCCAGCAGCTTGGTTGTAGCGGGCCCCGGGGAGACCCAGTACTTC.

This rearrangement joins TRBV19 to TRBJ1-5; D is uncertain. The CDR3 has 14 residues. Germline CDR1 reads LNHDA; CDR2 reads SQIVND (reference sequence). The germline V and J ends were trimmed by 10 bases and 1 base, with 14 bases remaining between them. The CDR3 region has the DNA TGTGCCACCGTGCAAGCTAACAGCAATCAGCCCCAGCATTTT. Its protein is CATVQANSNQPQHF.

The chain recombines TRBV5-1 with TRBJ2-1; TRBD2 matches 9 bases. Germline CDR1 and CDR2: SGHRS and YFSETQ. There are 16 residues in the CDR3. V shed 0 bases, J shed 6 bases, and the junction held 7 bases outside the gene matches. This chain's CDR3 is CASSLGTGLAFNEQFF. For the CDR3, the DNA is TGCGCCAGCAGCTTGGGAACGGGACTAGCTTTCAATGAGCAGTTCTTC.

The chain carries TRBV19 and TRBJ2-1, with 8 bases matching TRBD2. Losses at the gene ends were 6 bases for V and 9 bases for J; bases not matched to a gene: 7. The CDR3 totals 13 residues. From germline, CDR1 is LNHDA and CDR2 SQIVND (reference sequence). CDR3 residues: CASSPGGLGEQFF. The CDR3, as DNA: TGTGCCAGTAGCCCGGGAGGGCTAGGTGAGCAGTTCTTC. Complete variable domain (other parts from reference TRBV19 and TRBJ2-1): DGGITQSPKYLFRKEGQNVTLSCEQNLNHDAMYWYRQDPGQGLRLIYYSQIVNDFQKGDIAEGYSVSREKKESFPLTVTSAQKNPTAFYLCASSPGGLGEQFFGPGTRLTVL.

The chain employs TRBV6-5 and TRBJ1-2, with TRBD1 identical over 7 bases. With 10 bases clipped from V and 4 bases from J, the junction kept 6 bases outside the gene matches. This CDR3 has 12 residues. CDR1 and CDR2 (germline): MNHEY, SVGAGI. CDR3 residues: CATGGPPYGYTF. The CDR3 DNA reads as TGTGCCACAGGGGGACCCCCCTATGGCTACACCTTC.

This chain joins TRBV27 and TRBJ1-3; maybe TRBD1 (6 bases). Trimming took off 7 bases at V and 0 bases at J, with 28 bases between the two ends. Germline lookup yields CDR1 MNHEY and CDR2 SMNVEV (reference sequence). The CDR3 has 20 amino acids. The CDR3 protein is CASTRDVTGPPRRSGNTIYF. As DNA, the CDR3 is TGTGCCAGCACTCGGGACGTGACAGGTCCCCCCCGACGCTCTGGAAACACCATATATTTT.

The chain joins TRBV6-5 to TRBJ1-1, with D possibly TRBD1 on 6 matching bases. With 4 bases removed from V and 3 bases from J, the gap between germline ends came to 15 bases. Per germline, CDR1 MNHEY and CDR2 SVGAGI. This CDR3 is 15 amino acids long. CDR3 nucleotide sequence: TGTGCCAGCAGTTCTTTACAGGGTGGAGACACTGAAGCTTTCTTT. Encoded protein: CASSSLQGGDTEAFF.

The rearrangement joins TRBV6-1 to TRBJ1-2, with D possibly TRBD1 on 6 matching bases. V was cut by 2 bases and J by 0 bases, with 10 bases left in between. The CDR3 loop spans 15 amino acids. Germline CDR1 and CDR2: MNHNS and SASEGT. For the CDR3, the DNA is TGTGCCAGCAGTGAACAGGACAGAACTAACTATGGCTACACCTTC. Amino acid sequence: CASSEQDRTNYGYTF.

The chain carries TRBV19 and TRBJ1-1; D remains ambiguous. V was clipped by 5 bases and J by 3 bases, with 10 bases between them. This CDR3 is built from 13 residues. Looked up from germline, CDR1 is LNHDA and CDR2 is SQIVND (reference sequence). CDR3 nucleotide sequence: TGTGCCAGTAGTCCCAGAGCGGACACTGAAGCTTTCTTT. This codes for CASSPRADTEAFF.

The chain links TRBV25-1 to TRBJ1-6, with no clear D. Trimming shortened V by 4 bases and J by 9 bases, and 13 bases separated the two germline ends. The CDR3 contains 14 residues. Germline loops: CDR1 MGHDK, CDR2 SYGVNS. The CDR3 spells CASSVSLSRSPLHF. DNA for the CDR3: TGTGCCAGCAGTGTGTCCCTCTCTCGTTCACCCCTCCACTTT.

This rearrangement joins TRBV5-5 to TRBJ2-5, with 13 bases that match TRBD2. J lost 2 bases, V lost 0 bases, and 7 bases had no gene match. The CDR3 runs 18 residues. Germline V CDR1 and CDR2: SGHKS, YYEKEE (reference sequence). The CDR3 sequence: CASSLVWGLAGSQETQYF. The CDR3 DNA sequence: TGTGCCAGCAGCTTGGTGTGGGGACTAGCGGGGTCACAAGAGACCCAGTACTTC.

The chain uses TRBV19 and TRBJ2-2, with TRBD2 matching over 10 bases. V was clipped by 6 bases and J by 5 bases; unmatched bases: 6. The CDR3 runs 15 residues. From germline, CDR1 is LNHDA and CDR2 SQIVND (reference sequence). The CDR3 here is CASRQAGGPTGELFF. In nucleotides, the CDR3 is TGTGCCAGTAGGCAAGCGGGAGGGCCTACCGGGGAGCTGTTTTTT.

This sequence joins TRBV2 and TRBJ2-7; TRBD1 might be the D (6 bases). Trimming pared 6 bases from V and 2 bases from J, leaving 23 bases between. Germline V gives CDR1 SNHLY, CDR2 FYNNEI. The CDR3 extends over 17 amino acids. The CDR3 bases are TGTGCCAGCAGGAACCCCACCTCCGACAGGACCCCCTACGAGCAGTACTTC. Translated, it gives CASRNPTSDRTPYEQYF.

V gene TRBV11-2 combines with J gene TRBJ2-1; D is unclear. Germline-derived CDR1 and CDR2 are SGHAT and FQNNGV. The CDR3 is 14 amino acids. V lost 0 bases and J 7 bases, leaving 10 bases between the germline ends. Here the CDR3 reads CASSLDLSGNEQFF. For the CDR3, the DNA is TGTGCCAGCAGCTTAGATCTGTCCGGGAATGAGCAGTTCTTC.